This TCR beta chain was observed in a study of cytomegalovirus exposure and HLA in healthy donors. Note on this clone: The antigen is unknown.

Broader study findings: Associated with HLA alleles at 0.05 false discovery rate in a later analysis were 16,951 TCR beta sequences.

Vbeta (60) and Jbeta (13) primers were used in the PCR. The repertoire was sequenced with immunoSEQ multiplex PCR; TCRdb's copy has only in-frame clones and lacks some. Here the sample spans 170,000 or so clones, roughly four fifths being singletons. V was clipped by 6 bases and J by 8 bases, with 16 bases between them. The CDR3 runs to 13 residues. Germline CDR1 reads MNHNY; CDR2 reads SVGAGI (reference sequence). This TCR came from a middle-aged man in good health and CMV-seronegative. The V call is TRBV6-6, the J call TRBJ1-2; D is possibly TRBD1 (5 bases). The sample was PBMCs. The CDR3 nucleotides read TGTGCCAGCAGCCTTCAGGGTGGCGTGGGCTACACCTTC. Amino acid sequence: CASSLQGGVGYTF.